This T cell receptor (beta chain) is from a study of vaccination effects on CD4 cells after COVID-19 (dated by TCRdb to between 2020 and 2023). As for the study more broadly: In the ViraFEST assay, PBMC were stimulated with viral peptide pools, and TCR sequencing was then used to find antigen-specific CD4+ T cell clonotypes based on their expansion. After vaccination, three convalescent patients were sampled at an early time point (day +14) and at a late time point (day +241, +227 and +161, respectively). Post-vaccine samples across the study were collected a median of 72 days after the second dose, with a range of 14 to 241. A few million PBMC per well were cultured with approximately 10 ug/ml peptides in IMDM containing about 5% human AB serum, 10 IU/ml IL-2 and gentamicin. The study compared SARS-CoV-2 spike-specific CD4+ TCR repertoires before and after mRNA vaccination in COVID-19 convalescent patients and infection-naive vaccine recipients. A total of more than 8 COVID-19 convalescent patients and several SARS-CoV-2-naive healthy vaccine recipients were included in the full study. In the study, cultures from other donors were sequenced using the Oncomine TCR Beta short-read assay on an Illumina iSeq 100. Here is what the overall study found, with its caveats: Limitations of the study were the small number of convalescent patients and the absence of early post-infection timepoints. For convalescent patients, new clones induced by the vaccine made up most of the post-vaccine spike-reactive repertoire, and these new clones were largely distinct from the clones induced by infection. Marked clonal contraction was observed in both infection-induced and vaccine-induced clones at late post-vaccination timepoints, consistent with waning T cell responses.

CDR1 LGHNA and CDR2 YNFKEQ were looked up in the germline V gene. Trimming takes 4 bases off V and 3 bases off J; junction bases not matched to a gene: 12. Counted from cysteine to phenylalanine, this CDR3 has 19 amino acids. Just the 57-base CDR3 DNA is kept, in frame starting at base 1. Of note for this clone: The antigen it recognizes is unknown. Base quality data are lacking; no much larger clone is found one base away.

Library preparation employed the immunoSEQ multiplex PCR assay. TCR beta CDR3 sequencing was performed on DNA from the cultured, isolated CD4+ T cells. On the study's bioinformatics: Non-productive TCR sequences were discarded, and reads were trimmed to the CDR3 region, with only CDR3s of 7 or more amino acids retained. Antigen-specific clonotypes were identified with the MANAFEST web app by comparing expansion in peptide wells against reference cultures. For clones to be considered positive, expansion at FDR<0.05 versus reference and all other wells, an odds ratio above 5, and a frequency above 0.1% in two replicate wells were required. Cross-reactive clonotypes were defined as significantly expanded in SARS-CoV-2 spike wells and in at least one common cold coronavirus spike condition. CDR3 similarity was assessed by Levenshtein distance using the stringdist R package, and unrooted trees were constructed with ape in R 3.6.1. The source is immuneACCESS, and TCRdb retained only in-frame sequences with V and J called. Part of the clones is not carried over; for the studies checked, unresolved V genes explain less than half of this, and the remainder is unexplained. That table gives V, J and clone size, and the DNA gave D and trimming. The table for this sample lists about 46,000 clones; 74% of them were counted only once. The top ten clonotypes cover approximately 5.1% of the sample.

After less than eleven days of culture, CD4+ T cells were isolated with the EasySep CD4+ T cell isolation kit. Convalescent patients had PCR-confirmed SARS-CoV-2 infection between March and December 2020, before Alpha, Beta and Delta variants emerged in the United States. Each participant got two doses of an mRNA SARS-CoV-2 vaccine, either BNT162b2 or mRNA-1273. Half of the culture medium was replaced with fresh IL-2-containing medium on days 3 and 7. Unless noted otherwise, every peptide stimulation condition was cultured in triplicate wells. PBMC were separated from whole blood using Ficoll-Paque Plus gradient centrifugation and were then either cryopreserved at -140C or used fresh. The QIAamp micro DNA kit was used to extract genomic DNA from the cultured CD4+ T cells.

This specimen was CD4+ T cells from PBMCs cultured without peptide, taken after COVID-19 vaccination. The chain employs TRBV4-2 and TRBJ2-3; TRBD2 aligns with 14 central bases. This sequence originates from a human donor who had a prior SARS-CoV-2 infection. The CDR3 sequence is CASSRRLAGGRSRTDTQYF. The DNA is as follows: TGTGCCAGCAGCCGCCGACTAGCGGGAGGGAGGAGTAGGACAGATACGCAGTATTTT.